These T cell receptor beta chains were read from a single sample in a study of T cells in Graves' hyperthyroidism and ophthalmopathy. TCRdb itself ran the multiplex PCR reads through MiXCR, one entry per CDR3 protein. This sample has hundreds of thousands of distinct CDR3 sequences, with roughly 15% found just once. The sequenced sample was blood. The receptors stem from a man between 18 and 29 years old with Graves' ophthalmopathy. Each CDR3 is given with its conserved first and last residue. A D gene is named only where the DNA matches it firmly. Clone size is shown for a subset of rows, as once, few, many or a class of expanded clone.

j_call,d_call,v_call,clone_size,cdr3_aa,cdr3_nt
TRBJ2-1,TRBD2,TRBV15,few,CATSREAGGYNEQFF,TGTGCCACCAGCAGAGAAGCGGGAGGGTATAATGAGCAGTTCTTC
TRBJ2-5,TRBD1,TRBV6-1,NA,CASSPRTGGETQYF,TGTGCCAGCAGCCCCCGGACAGGGGGCGAGACCCAGTACTTC
TRBJ2-1,TRBD2,TRBV11-2,NA,CASRSLAGGIEQFF,TGTGCCAGCAGGTCATTAGCGGGAGGGATTGAGCAGTTCTTC
TRBJ2-2,NA,TRBV29-1,NA,CSVTGPSNTGELFF,TGCAGCGTCACAGGGCCTTCCAACACCGGGGAGCTGTTTTTT
TRBJ2-2,NA,TRBV20-1,many,CSARDSWRGYTGELFF,TGCAGTGCTAGAGATAGTTGGCGGGGATACACCGGGGAGCTGTTTTTT
TRBJ2-7,NA,TRBV19,many,CASSMLPGIQQYF,TGTGCCAGTAGTATGTTACCAGGGATCCAGCAGTACTTC
TRBJ2-7,NA,TRBV4-2,many,CASSLYWTQTYEQYF,TGTGCCAGCAGCCTATATTGGACTCAGACTTACGAGCAGTACTTC
TRBJ2-5,NA,TRBV19,few,CASSPYPGETQYF,TGTGCCAGTAGTCCCTACCCCGGAGAGACCCAGTACTTC
TRBJ1-2,NA,TRBV7-9,NA,CASSLGEGIHGYTF,TGTGCCAGCAGCTTAGGTGAGGGTATACATGGCTACACCTTC
TRBJ2-7,TRBD2,TRBV10-3,many,CAISESSGGSYYEQYF,TGTGCCATCAGTGAGTCGAGCGGGGGGTCCTACTACGAGCAGTACTTC
TRBJ2-1,TRBD2,TRBV19,few,CASRLAGPTNEQFF,TGTGCCAGTAGGCTAGCGGGACCCACAAATGAGCAGTTCTTC
TRBJ2-1,NA,TRBV7-2,many,CASSPAGGYNEQFF,TGTGCCAGCAGCCCGGCCGGGGGCTACAATGAGCAGTTCTTC
TRBJ2-2,NA,TRBV12-3/TRBV12-4,many,CASRRTGRGNTGELFF,TGTGCCAGCAGGCGAACAGGCCGAGGGAACACCGGGGAGCTGTTTTTT
TRBJ1-2,TRBD1,TRBV27,few,CASSLIDREGGYTF,TGTGCCAGCAGTTTAATAGACAGGGAGGGTGGCTACACCTTC
TRBJ2-7,TRBD1,TRBV2,many,CASIVRDRGYEQYF,TGTGCCAGCATAGTCCGGGACAGAGGGTACGAGCAGTACTTC
TRBJ2-7,TRBD2,TRBV24-1,few,CATSEPPPGTSRTYEQYF,TGTGCCACCAGTGAGCCGCCGCCCGGGACTAGCCGAACCTACGAGCAGTACTTC
TRBJ2-3,TRBD2,TRBV10-3,few,CAISYLAGETDTQYF,TGTGCCATCAGTTATCTAGCGGGAGAAACAGATACGCAGTATTTT
TRBJ1-2,TRBD1,TRBV20-1,many,CSARVGGRYGYTF,TGCAGTGCTAGGGTAGGGGGCCGATATGGCTACACCTTC
TRBJ2-5,TRBD2,TRBV4-1,many,CASSQDRGGGAQETQYF,TGCGCCAGCAGCCAAGATCGGGGCGGGGGGGCTCAGGAGACCCAGTACTTC
TRBJ1-6,NA,TRBV4-1,NA,CASSQRQDGYNSPLHF,TGCGCCAGCAGCCAAAGACAGGATGGATATAATTCACCCCTCCACTTT
TRBJ2-3,TRBD2,TRBV2,NA,CASRKRAGEADTQYF,TGTGCCAGCAGAAAAAGAGCGGGAGAAGCAGATACGCAGTATTTT
TRBJ2-1,TRBD1,TRBV24-1,many,CATSDPGTGVDEQFF,TGTGCCACCAGTGACCCCGGGACAGGGGTCGATGAGCAGTTCTTC
TRBJ1-2,NA,TRBV7-8,few,CASSLVENYGYTF,TGTGCCAGCAGCTTAGTAGAGAACTATGGCTACACCTTC
TRBJ2-7,NA,TRBV10-1,NA,CASSDAGPYEQYF,TGCGCCAGCAGTGACGCGGGGCCCTACGAGCAGTACTTC
TRBJ2-7,NA,TRBV10-3,many,CAIKGEGTYEQYF,TGTGCCATCAAGGGGGAAGGGACCTACGAGCAGTACTTC
TRBJ1-1,NA,TRBV12-3/TRBV12-4,many,CASTGRAGGVTEAFF,TGTGCCAGCACCGGGAGGGCCGGGGGCGTCACTGAAGCTTTCTTT
TRBJ2-5,NA,TRBV7-8,NA,CAISPHRPGKKETQCF,TGTGCCATCAGCCCTCACCGCCCCGGCAAAAAAGAGACCCAGTGCTTC
TRBJ2-2,NA,TRBV27,few,CASKREGGELFF,TGTGCCAGCAAGAGAGAAGGCGGGGAGCTGTTTTTT
TRBJ1-1,TRBD1,TRBV6-9,NA,CAGSYGGTGLNTEAFF,TGTGCCGGCAGTTACGGGGGGACAGGACTGAACACTGAAGCTTTCTTT
TRBJ1-2,NA,TRBV29-1,many,CSAVGGSVYGYTF,TGCAGCGCCGTGGGAGGGTCTGTCTATGGCTACACCTTC
TRBJ2-3,NA,TRBV7-9,many,CASSLIDASTDTQYF,TGTGCCAGCAGCTTAATCGACGCGAGCACAGATACGCAGTATTTT
TRBJ1-2,NA,TRBV30,many,CAWSILSGTLGYTF,TGTGCCTGGAGTATACTATCCGGGACACTCGGCTACACCTTC